These 8 T cell receptor beta chains share one sample of origin, sequenced in a study of response to subunit inactivated influenza vaccine. TCRdb reanalysed the RT-PCR reads using MiXCR and keeps one entry per CDR3 protein. The table shows about 500,000 distinct CDR3 sequences, with approximately 12% occurring only once. This specimen was PBMCs from blood, taken more than 35 days after vaccination. Receptors originate from a man over 45 who received an inactivated influenza vaccine.

This clonotype was seen only a few times. V gene TRBV28 combines with J gene TRBJ2-5, with 8 positions matching TRBD2. The CDR3 sequence is 17 residues long. The germline V gene encodes CDR1 MDHEN and CDR2 SYDVKM. The J segment lost 5 bases and the V segment lost 4 bases, leaving 15 bases of the junction unmatched. The CDR3 nucleotides read TGTGCCAGCAGTTCGGGGATGTTGCGGGGGGACCCGGAGACCCAGTACTTC. Its protein is CASSSGMLRGDPETQYF.

The CDR3 DNA follows: TGTGCCAGCAGTGACAGGACCGCCAATCAGCCCCAGCATTTT. It translates to CASSDRTANQPQHF. The chain is built from TRBV6-1 and TRBJ1-5; D unclear. The germline gives CDR1 MNHNS, CDR2 SASEGT. CDR3 length: 14 amino acids. Trimming took 3 bases from V and 3 from J, leaving 9 bases between them.

The chain employs TRBV6-5 and TRBJ2-4; maybe TRBD1 (5 bases). Germline V CDR1 and CDR2: MNHEY, SVGAGI. The CDR3 totals 14 residues. Trimming cost V 0 bases and J 6 bases, with 9 bases left between them. The CDR3 DNA reads TGTGCCAGCAGTTACTCGCAGGGCCCAAACATTCAGTACTTC. Translating it yields CASSYSQGPNIQYF.

This clonotype was picked up a small number of times. The chain joins TRBV29-1 to TRBJ2-2; 8 bases map to TRBD2. Germline CDR1 and CDR2: SQVTM and ANQGSEA. V lost 2 bases, J lost 4 bases, and 3 bases stayed unmatched. The CDR3 is 14 residues long. The CDR3 DNA follows: TGCAGCGTTGAAAGCGGGAGCGGCACCGGGGAGCTGTTTTTT. Protein product: CSVESGSGTGELFF.

The chain employs TRBV13 and TRBJ2-2; unclear D gene. Trimming pared 5 bases from V and 0 bases from J, leaving 16 bases between. CDR1 and CDR2 (germline): PRHDT, FYEKMQ (reference sequence). This CDR3 region has 17 residues. In nucleotides, the CDR3 is TGTGCCAGCAGCGCCCGCGTACAGATCGCGAACACCGGGGAGCTGTTTTTT. It specifies CASSARVQIANTGELFF.

There are many counts of this clonotype. The CDR3 reads CSAQQGATDTQYF. CDR3 DNA: TGCAGCGCACAACAGGGAGCCACAGATACGCAGTATTTT. The V gene is TRBV29-1, the J gene TRBJ2-3; D may be TRBD1 (6 bases). In germline, CDR1 is SQVTM, CDR2 ANQGSEA. Trimming cost V 7 bases and J 2 bases, with 13 bases left between them. This CDR3 is built from 13 residues.

In DNA, the CDR3 is TGTGCCAGTGAAGTTAAGGGGGCCGGGGCTTTCTTT. It translates to CASEVKGAGAFF. The chain is built from TRBV28 and TRBJ1-1; TRBD1 matches 7 bases. This CDR3 comprises 12 residues. With V trimmed by 9 bases and J by 11 bases, 12 bases remained unmatched. Germline assignment: CDR1 MDHEN and CDR2 SYDVKM.

The rearrangement joins TRBV7-2 to TRBJ2-3; no definite D call. The CDR3 runs 14 residues. Germline loops: CDR1 SGHTA, CDR2 FQGNSA. With 0 bases removed from V and 14 bases from J, the gap between germline ends came to 18 bases. The CDR3 loop reads CASSLAQRASQLYF. CDR3 DNA sequence: TGTGCCAGCAGCTTAGCCCAAAGGGCCAGTCAGCTGTATTTT.